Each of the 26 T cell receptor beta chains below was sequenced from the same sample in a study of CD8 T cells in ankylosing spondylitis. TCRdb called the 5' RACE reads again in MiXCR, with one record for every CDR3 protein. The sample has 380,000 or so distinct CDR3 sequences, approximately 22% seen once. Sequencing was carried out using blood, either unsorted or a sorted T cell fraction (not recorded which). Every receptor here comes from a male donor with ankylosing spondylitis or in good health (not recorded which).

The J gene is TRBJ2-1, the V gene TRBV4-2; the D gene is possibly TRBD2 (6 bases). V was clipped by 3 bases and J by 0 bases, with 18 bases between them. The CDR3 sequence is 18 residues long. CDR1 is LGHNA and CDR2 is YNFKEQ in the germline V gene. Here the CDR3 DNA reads TGTGCCAGCAGCCACGCGTCACCGGGGGACGCCTCCTACAATGAGCAGTTCTTC. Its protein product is CASSHASPGDASYNEQFF.

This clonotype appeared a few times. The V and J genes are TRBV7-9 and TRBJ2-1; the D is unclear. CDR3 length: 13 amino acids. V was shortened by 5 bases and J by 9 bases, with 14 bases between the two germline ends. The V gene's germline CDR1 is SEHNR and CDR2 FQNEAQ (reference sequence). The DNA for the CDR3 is TGTGCCAGCAGCGTAAGCCTAGGTGGTGAGCAGTTCTTC. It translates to CASSVSLGGEQFF. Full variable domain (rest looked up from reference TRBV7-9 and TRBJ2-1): DTGVSQNPRHKITKRGQNVTFRCDPISEHNRLYWYRQTLGQGPEFLTYFQNEAQLEKSRLLSDRFSAERPKGSFSTLEIQRTEQGDSAMYLCASSVSLGGEQFFGPGTRLTVL.

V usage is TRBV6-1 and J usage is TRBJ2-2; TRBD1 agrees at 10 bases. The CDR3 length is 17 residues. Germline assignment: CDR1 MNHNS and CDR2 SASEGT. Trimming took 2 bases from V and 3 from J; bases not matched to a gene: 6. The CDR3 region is CASSEHGQGVYTGELFF. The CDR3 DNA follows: TGTGCCAGCAGTGAACATGGACAGGGGGTCTACACCGGGGAGCTGTTTTTT.

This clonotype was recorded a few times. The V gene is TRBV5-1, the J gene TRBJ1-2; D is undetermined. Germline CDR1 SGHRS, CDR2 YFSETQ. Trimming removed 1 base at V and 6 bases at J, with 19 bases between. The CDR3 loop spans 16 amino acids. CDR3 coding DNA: TGCGCCAGCAGCTTGACAAGGCGAGGTAATGTGGATGGCTACACCTTC. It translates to CASSLTRRGNVDGYTF.

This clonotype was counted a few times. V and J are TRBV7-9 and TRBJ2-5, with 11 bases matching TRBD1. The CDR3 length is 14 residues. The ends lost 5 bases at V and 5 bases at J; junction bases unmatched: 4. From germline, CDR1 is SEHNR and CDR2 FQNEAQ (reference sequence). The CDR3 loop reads CASSAGQGVETQYF. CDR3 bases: TGTGCCAGCAGCGCGGGACAGGGGGTCGAGACCCAGTACTTC.

CDR3 amino acids: CASSYSTSGGRDEQFF. CDR3 nucleotides: TGTGCCAGCAGTTACTCGACTAGCGGGGGGCGTGATGAGCAGTTCTTC. This chain joins TRBV6-5 and TRBJ2-1; 13 bases line up with TRBD2. Germline lookup yields CDR1 MNHEY and CDR2 SVGAGI. The CDR3 covers 16 residues. The V segment lost 0 bases and the J segment 8 bases; nucleotides outside the gene matches: 4.

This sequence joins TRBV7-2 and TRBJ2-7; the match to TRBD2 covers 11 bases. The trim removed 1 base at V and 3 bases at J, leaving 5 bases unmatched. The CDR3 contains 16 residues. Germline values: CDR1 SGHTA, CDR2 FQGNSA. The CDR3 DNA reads TGTGCCAGCAGCTTAGGGGGGGGACTAGCGGACTACGAGCAGTACTTC. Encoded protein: CASSLGGGLADYEQYF.

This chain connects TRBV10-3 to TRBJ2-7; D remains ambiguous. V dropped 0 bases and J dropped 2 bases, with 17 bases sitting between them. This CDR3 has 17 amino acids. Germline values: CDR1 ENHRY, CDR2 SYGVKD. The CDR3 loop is CAISESALLAGAYEQYF. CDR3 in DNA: TGTGCCATCAGTGAGTCGGCTTTGTTGGCAGGAGCCTACGAGCAGTACTTC.

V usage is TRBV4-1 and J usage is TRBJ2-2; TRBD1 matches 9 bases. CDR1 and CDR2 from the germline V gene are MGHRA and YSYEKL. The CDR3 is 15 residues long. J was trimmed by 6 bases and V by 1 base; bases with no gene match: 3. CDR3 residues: CASSQVTGGPGELFF. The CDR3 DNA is TGCGCCAGCAGCCAAGTTACAGGGGGCCCCGGGGAGCTGTTTTTT.

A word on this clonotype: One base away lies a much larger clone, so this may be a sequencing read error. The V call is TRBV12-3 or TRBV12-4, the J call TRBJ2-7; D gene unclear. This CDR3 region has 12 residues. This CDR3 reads CTSSHTTYEQYF. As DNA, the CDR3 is TGTACCAGCAGTCACACGACATACGAGCAGTACTTC.

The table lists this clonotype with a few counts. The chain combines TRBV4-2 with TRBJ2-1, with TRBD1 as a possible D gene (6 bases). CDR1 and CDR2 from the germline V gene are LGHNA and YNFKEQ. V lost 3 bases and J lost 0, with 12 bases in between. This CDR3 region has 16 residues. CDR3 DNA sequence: TGTGCCAGCAGCCACCAGACAGGACCCTCCTACAATGAGCAGTTCTTC. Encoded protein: CASSHQTGPSYNEQFF.

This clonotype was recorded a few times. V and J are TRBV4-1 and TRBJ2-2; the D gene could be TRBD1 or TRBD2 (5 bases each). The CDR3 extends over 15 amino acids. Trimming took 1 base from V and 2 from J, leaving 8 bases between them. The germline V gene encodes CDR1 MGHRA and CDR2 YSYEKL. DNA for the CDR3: TGCGCCAGCAGCCAAGTAGGGACCAACACCGGGGAGCTGTTTTTT. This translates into CASSQVGTNTGELFF.

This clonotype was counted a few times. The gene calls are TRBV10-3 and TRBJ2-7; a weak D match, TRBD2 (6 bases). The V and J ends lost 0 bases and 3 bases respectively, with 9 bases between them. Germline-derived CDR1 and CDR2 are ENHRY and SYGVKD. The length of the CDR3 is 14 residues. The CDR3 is CAISESRGSYEQYF. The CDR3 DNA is TGTGCCATCAGTGAGTCTCGGGGGAGCTACGAGCAGTACTTC.

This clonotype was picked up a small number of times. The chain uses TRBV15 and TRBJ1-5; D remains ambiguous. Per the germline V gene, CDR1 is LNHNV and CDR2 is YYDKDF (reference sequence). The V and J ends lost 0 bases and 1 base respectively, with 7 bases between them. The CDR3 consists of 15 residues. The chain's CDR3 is CATSREFLSNQPQHF. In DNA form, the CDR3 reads TGTGCCACCAGCAGAGAATTTTTGAGCAATCAGCCCCAGCATTTT.

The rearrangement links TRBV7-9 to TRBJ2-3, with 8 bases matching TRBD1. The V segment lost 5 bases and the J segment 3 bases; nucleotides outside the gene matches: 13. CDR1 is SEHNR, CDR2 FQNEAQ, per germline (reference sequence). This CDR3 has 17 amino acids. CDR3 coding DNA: TGTGCCAGCAGCCCGAAGGGGGCAGGGGGCTTGACAGATACGCAGTATTTT. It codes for CASSPKGAGGLTDTQYF.

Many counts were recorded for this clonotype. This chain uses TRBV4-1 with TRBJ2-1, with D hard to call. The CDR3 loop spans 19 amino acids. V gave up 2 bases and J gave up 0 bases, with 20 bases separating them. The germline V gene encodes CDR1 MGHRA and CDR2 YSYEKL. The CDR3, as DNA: TGCGCCAGCAGCCAACGTCCGATTGAACTCTCGACCTCCTACAATGAGCAGTTCTTC. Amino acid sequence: CASSQRPIELSTSYNEQFF.

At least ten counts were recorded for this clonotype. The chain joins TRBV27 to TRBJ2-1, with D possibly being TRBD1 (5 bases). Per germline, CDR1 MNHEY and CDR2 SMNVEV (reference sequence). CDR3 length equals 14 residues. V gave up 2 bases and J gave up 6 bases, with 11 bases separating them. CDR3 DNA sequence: TGTGCCAGCAGTTTAGACAGCTTCTCCAATGAGCAGTTCTTC. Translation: CASSLDSFSNEQFF.

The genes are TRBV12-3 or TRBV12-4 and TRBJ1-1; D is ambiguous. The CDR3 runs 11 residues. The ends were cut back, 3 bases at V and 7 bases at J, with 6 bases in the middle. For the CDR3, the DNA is TGTGCCAGCAGTTTGGGTCTTGAAGCTTTCTTT. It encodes CASSLGLEAFF.

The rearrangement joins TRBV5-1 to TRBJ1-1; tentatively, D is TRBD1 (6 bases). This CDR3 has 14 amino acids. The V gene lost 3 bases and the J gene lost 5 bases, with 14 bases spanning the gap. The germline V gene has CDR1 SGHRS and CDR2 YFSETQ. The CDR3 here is CASSWGGPGTEAFF. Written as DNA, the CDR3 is TGCGCCAGCAGCTGGGGGGGCCCAGGTACTGAAGCTTTCTTT.

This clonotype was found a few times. For the CDR3, the DNA is TGTGCCACCAGTGACCCGCGGAGCAACACCGGGGAGCTGTTTTTT. Translating it yields CATSDPRSNTGELFF. This chain uses TRBV24-1 with TRBJ2-2; no clear D. This CDR3 contains 15 residues. V was shortened by 4 bases and J by 2 bases, with 10 bases between the two germline ends. Germline-derived CDR1 and CDR2 are KGHDR and SFDVKD.

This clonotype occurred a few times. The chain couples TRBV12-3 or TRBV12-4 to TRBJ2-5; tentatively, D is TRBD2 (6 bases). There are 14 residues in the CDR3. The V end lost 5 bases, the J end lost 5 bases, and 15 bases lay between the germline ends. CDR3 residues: CASSPVWAGETQYF. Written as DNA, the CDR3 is TGTGCCAGCAGTCCGGTTTGGGCGGGGGAGACCCAGTACTTC.

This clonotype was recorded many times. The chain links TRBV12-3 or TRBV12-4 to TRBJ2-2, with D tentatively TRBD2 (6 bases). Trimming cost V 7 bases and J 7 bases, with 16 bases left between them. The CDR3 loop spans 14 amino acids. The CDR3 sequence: CASTSGGGHGELFF. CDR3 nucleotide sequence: TGTGCCAGCACCTCCGGGGGAGGACACGGGGAGCTGTTTTTT.

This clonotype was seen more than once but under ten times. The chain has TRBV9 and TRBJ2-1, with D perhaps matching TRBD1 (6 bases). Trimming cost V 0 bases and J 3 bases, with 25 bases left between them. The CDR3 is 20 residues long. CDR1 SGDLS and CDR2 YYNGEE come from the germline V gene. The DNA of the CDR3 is TGTGCCAGCAGCGTAGTGGACCCAGGGGCCCATTTCGGGCTCTACAATGAGCAGTTCTTC. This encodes CASSVVDPGAHFGLYNEQFF.

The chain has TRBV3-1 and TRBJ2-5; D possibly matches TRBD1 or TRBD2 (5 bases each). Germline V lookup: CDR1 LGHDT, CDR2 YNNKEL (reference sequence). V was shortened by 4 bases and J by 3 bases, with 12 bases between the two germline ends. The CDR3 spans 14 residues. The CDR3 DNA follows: TGTGCCAGCAGCCCAGGGACGGAGAAAGAGACCCAGTACTTC. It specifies CASSPGTEKETQYF.

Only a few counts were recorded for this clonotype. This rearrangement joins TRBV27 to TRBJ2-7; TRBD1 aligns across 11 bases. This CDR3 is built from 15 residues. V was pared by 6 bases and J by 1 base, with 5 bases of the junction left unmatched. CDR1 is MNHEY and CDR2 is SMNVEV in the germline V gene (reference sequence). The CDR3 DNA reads TGTGCCAGCAGCTCCGGGACAGGGGGGTCCTACGAGCAGTACTTC. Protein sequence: CASSSGTGGSYEQYF.

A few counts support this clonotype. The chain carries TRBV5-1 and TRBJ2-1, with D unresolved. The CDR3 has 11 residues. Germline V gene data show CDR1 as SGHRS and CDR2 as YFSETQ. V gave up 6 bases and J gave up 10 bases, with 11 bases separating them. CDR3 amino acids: CASTITGEQFF. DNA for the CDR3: TGCGCCAGCACCATAACCGGGGAGCAGTTCTTC. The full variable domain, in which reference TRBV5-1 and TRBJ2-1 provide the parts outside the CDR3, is KAGVTQTPRYLIKTRGQQVTLSCSPISGHRSVSWYQQTPGQGLQFLFEYFSETQRNKGNFPGRFSGRQFSNSRSEMNVSTLELGDSALYLCASTITGEQFFGPGTRLTVL.